Listed below are T cell receptor beta chains from one sample, sequenced in a study of regulatory T cells in long-lasting Graves disease. TCRdb recomputed calls from the multiplex PCR reads with MiXCR, one row per CDR3 protein. The table has 620,000 or so distinct CDR3 sequences, 15% to 20% seen once. The same sample was also used in a study of T cells in Graves' hyperthyroidism and ophthalmopathy.

Sequences were derived from peripheral blood mononuclear cells (PBMCs), sampled at new diagnosis, from a patient treated with antithyroid drugs. These receptors were taken from a woman aged 25 to 45 with Graves disease. Each CDR3 is given with its conserved first and last residue. Fields, in order: V gene, clone size, J gene, D gene, CDR3 DNA, CDR3 protein. The D gene is left open where the match is weak. A row's size may be missing; if present it is once, few, many or a size class.

V gene: TRBV18; clone size: .; J gene: TRBJ1-2; D gene: TRBD1; CDR3 DNA: TGTGCCAGCTCACGATGGTACAGGGGTGCCGATGGCTACACCTTC; CDR3 protein: CASSRWYRGADGYTF
V gene: TRBV7-9; clone size: many; J gene: TRBJ1-5; D gene: .; CDR3 DNA: TGTGCCAGCAGCTTAGGTGGCCAGTACAATCAGCCCCAGCATTTT; CDR3 protein: CASSLGGQYNQPQHF
V gene: TRBV7-9; clone size: .; J gene: TRBJ2-1; D gene: TRBD1; CDR3 DNA: TGTGCCAGCAGCGCTCAGGGACAGACCTACAATGAGCAGTTCTTC; CDR3 protein: CASSAQGQTYNEQFF
V gene: TRBV28; clone size: .; J gene: TRBJ1-1; D gene: .; CDR3 DNA: TGTGCCCACACCGAGGCGGGACGGTACACTGAAGCTTTCTTT; CDR3 protein: CAHTEAGRYTEAFF
V gene: TRBV5-1; clone size: .; J gene: TRBJ1-2; D gene: TRBD1; CDR3 DNA: TGCGCCAGCAGCGCTGGGACAGGGGAATATGGCTACACCTTC; CDR3 protein: CASSAGTGEYGYTF
V gene: TRBV20-1; clone size: many; J gene: TRBJ2-5; D gene: TRBD1; CDR3 DNA: TGCAGTGCTAGAAGGGTGAACAGGGGGCGGGAGACCCAGTACTTC; CDR3 protein: CSARRVNRGRETQYF
V gene: TRBV27; clone size: few; J gene: TRBJ2-7; D gene: TRBD1; CDR3 DNA: TGTGCCAGCAGTCCGCTGGACAGGGTTGGCTACGAGCAGTACTTC; CDR3 protein: CASSPLDRVGYEQYF
V gene: TRBV7-9; clone size: many; J gene: TRBJ2-1; D gene: .; CDR3 DNA: TGTGCCAGCAGCCAGACCCTTATCCATGAGCAGTTCTTC; CDR3 protein: CASSQTLIHEQFF
V gene: TRBV7-9; clone size: many; J gene: TRBJ2-1; D gene: TRBD2; CDR3 DNA: TGTGCCAGCAGCTTAACCTCGAGCGGGAGGGCCTACAATGAGCAGTTCTTC; CDR3 protein: CASSLTSSGRAYNEQFF
V gene: TRBV6-2/TRBV6-3; clone size: .; J gene: TRBJ2-1; D gene: TRBD2; CDR3 DNA: TGTGCCAGCAGTTACTCCGGGACTAGCAGGCACAATGAGCAGTTCTTC; CDR3 protein: CASSYSGTSRHNEQFF
V gene: TRBV5-5; clone size: few; J gene: TRBJ1-5; D gene: TRBD1; CDR3 DNA: TGTGCCAGCAGCAGGGGACAGGGGCAGGGTCAGCCCCAGCATTTT; CDR3 protein: CASSRGQGQGQPQHF
V gene: TRBV5-1; clone size: .; J gene: TRBJ2-1; D gene: .; CDR3 DNA: TGCGCCAGCAGCTTGTACGAGGGAGTGGCCAATGAGCAGTTCTTC; CDR3 protein: CASSLYEGVANEQFF
V gene: TRBV28; clone size: many; J gene: TRBJ2-1; D gene: .; CDR3 DNA: TGTGCCAGCAGCCTTACAAGGAGTTCGGAGCAGTTCTTC; CDR3 protein: CASSLTRSSEQFF
V gene: TRBV19; clone size: once; J gene: TRBJ1-4; D gene: TRBD1; CDR3 DNA: TGTGCCAGTAGTGTCGGGACAGATATCGGAAAACTGTTTTTT; CDR3 protein: CASSVGTDIGKLFF
V gene: TRBV28; clone size: .; J gene: TRBJ2-7; D gene: .; CDR3 DNA: TGTGCCAGCAGTTTGAGCGACAGATACGAGCAGTACTTC; CDR3 protein: CASSLSDRYEQYF
V gene: TRBV25-1; clone size: few; J gene: TRBJ2-7; D gene: .; CDR3 DNA: TGTGCCAGCCCATGGGCGGCGGGGCTGCACGAGCAGTACTTC; CDR3 protein: CASPWAAGLHEQYF
V gene: TRBV24-1; clone size: few; J gene: TRBJ2-5; D gene: .; CDR3 DNA: TGTGCCACCAGTTTCTCGGGAGTACAAGAGACCCAGTACTTC; CDR3 protein: CATSFSGVQETQYF
V gene: TRBV12-3/TRBV12-4; clone size: once; J gene: TRBJ2-6; D gene: TRBD1; CDR3 DNA: TGTGCCAGCGGTTTAGGGGGCATAGTCGCTTCTGGGGCCAACGTCCTGACTTTC; CDR3 protein: CASGLGGIVASGANVLTF
V gene: TRBV20-1; clone size: .; J gene: TRBJ2-5; D gene: .; CDR3 DNA: TGCAGTGCCAGGACTGGAGAGAACCAGTACTTC; CDR3 protein: CSARTGENQYF
V gene: TRBV5-1; clone size: few; J gene: TRBJ2-2; D gene: TRBD1; CDR3 DNA: TGCGCCAGCAGCTCCCTAAGGTGGCAGGGGGACACCGGGGAGCTGTTTTTT; CDR3 protein: CASSSLRWQGDTGELFF
V gene: TRBV6-2/TRBV6-3; clone size: few; J gene: TRBJ2-1; D gene: TRBD2; CDR3 DNA: TGTGCCAGCAGACCGGGACTAGCGGAGGTATACAATGAGCAGTTCTTC; CDR3 protein: CASRPGLAEVYNEQFF
V gene: TRBV29-1; clone size: .; J gene: TRBJ1-6; D gene: .; CDR3 DNA: TGCAGCGTGAAGACCGGGACGGAGAATTCACCCCTCCACTTT; CDR3 protein: CSVKTGTENSPLHF
V gene: TRBV19; clone size: many; J gene: TRBJ2-6; D gene: .; CDR3 DNA: TGTGCCAGTAGTGCACAGGGACCTGGGGCCAACGTCCTGACTTTC; CDR3 protein: CASSAQGPGANVLTF
V gene: TRBV4-2; clone size: .; J gene: TRBJ1-2; D gene: .; CDR3 DNA: TGTGCCAGCAGCCAAGACCCAACAGTAGCCTATGGCTACACCTTC; CDR3 protein: CASSQDPTVAYGYTF
V gene: TRBV6-1; clone size: .; J gene: TRBJ1-5; D gene: .; CDR3 DNA: TGTGCCAGCAGTAAAACTCTAGGGACACCCCGAGATCAGCCCCAGCATTTT; CDR3 protein: CASSKTLGTPRDQPQHF
V gene: TRBV9; clone size: .; J gene: TRBJ2-1; D gene: TRBD2; CDR3 DNA: TGTGCCAGCAGCGTTAGCGGGAATTGGGGGAATGAGCAGTTCTTC; CDR3 protein: CASSVSGNWGNEQFF
V gene: TRBV19; clone size: few; J gene: TRBJ2-1; D gene: TRBD2; CDR3 DNA: TGTGCCAGTAGTATAGGGGCTACTAGCGGGAGATCGTTTAATGAGCAGTTCTTC; CDR3 protein: CASSIGATSGRSFNEQFF
V gene: TRBV20-1; clone size: many; J gene: TRBJ1-1; D gene: .; CDR3 DNA: TGCAGTGCCCCTAAAGGGACAAGGAACACTGAAGCTTTCTTT; CDR3 protein: CSAPKGTRNTEAFF
V gene: TRBV20-1; clone size: few; J gene: TRBJ2-7; D gene: .; CDR3 DNA: TGCAGTGCTACCGACCAGCCGGGGACCTACGAGCAGTACTTC; CDR3 protein: CSATDQPGTYEQYF
V gene: TRBV11-3; clone size: many; J gene: TRBJ2-3; D gene: .; CDR3 DNA: TGTGCCAGCAGCTCCTCTGAGAGACATACGCAGTATTTT; CDR3 protein: CASSSSERHTQYF
V gene: TRBV28; clone size: many; J gene: TRBJ2-5; D gene: TRBD1; CDR3 DNA: TGTGCCAGCAGTGCCAACAGGGGGGCAGCGATACGGGAGACCCAGTACTTC; CDR3 protein: CASSANRGAAIRETQYF
V gene: TRBV7-3; clone size: many; J gene: TRBJ1-2; D gene: TRBD1; CDR3 DNA: TGTGCCAGCAGCCCAGACAGGGGGCTGTCTGGCTACACCTTC; CDR3 protein: CASSPDRGLSGYTF
V gene: TRBV12-3/TRBV12-4; clone size: many; J gene: TRBJ1-5; D gene: .; CDR3 DNA: TGTGCCAGCAGTTTAATAGGGGGGCTAAGCAATCAGCCCCAGCATTTT; CDR3 protein: CASSLIGGLSNQPQHF
V gene: TRBV19; clone size: few; J gene: TRBJ2-7; D gene: .; CDR3 DNA: TGTGCCAGTAGTATATCGGCAGGGTCGAGGTCCTACGAGCAGTACTTC; CDR3 protein: CASSISAGSRSYEQYF
V gene: TRBV20-1; clone size: many; J gene: TRBJ2-3; D gene: .; CDR3 DNA: TGCAGTGCTAGATTACTAGAGTCGACAGATACGCAGTATTTT; CDR3 protein: CSARLLESTDTQYF
V gene: TRBV7-3; clone size: .; J gene: TRBJ2-1; D gene: .; CDR3 DNA: TGTGCCAGCAGCTGGGGTAGGGAGGTAACGAATGAGCAGTTCTTC; CDR3 protein: CASSWGREVTNEQFF
V gene: TRBV9; clone size: many; J gene: TRBJ2-7; D gene: .; CDR3 DNA: TGTGCCAGCAGCGTAGCTGTCGGGAGTGGCGAGCAGTACTTC; CDR3 protein: CASSVAVGSGEQYF
V gene: TRBV20-1; clone size: many; J gene: TRBJ2-1; D gene: TRBD2; CDR3 DNA: TGCAGTGCTACGCCTCCTCCGGGACTAGCGGGATCCCACACGGGTGCTGAGCAGTTCTTC; CDR3 protein: CSATPPPGLAGSHTGAEQFF
V gene: TRBV3-1; clone size: .; J gene: TRBJ2-1; D gene: .; CDR3 DNA: TGTGCCAGCAGCGACACTAGCTGGTACAATGAGCAGTTCTTC; CDR3 protein: CASSDTSWYNEQFF
V gene: TRBV6-5; clone size: many; J gene: TRBJ2-7; D gene: .; CDR3 DNA: TGTGCCAGCAGTTACGGGGTGGGGGAGCAGTACTTC; CDR3 protein: CASSYGVGEQYF
V gene: TRBV29-1; clone size: many; J gene: TRBJ1-1; D gene: .; CDR3 DNA: TGCAGCGTTGCCCCGGGTGGCAACACTGAAGCTTTCTTT; CDR3 protein: CSVAPGGNTEAFF
V gene: TRBV29-1; clone size: many; J gene: TRBJ2-7; D gene: TRBD2; CDR3 DNA: TGCAGCGTTTTGATAGCGGGCTACGAGCAGTACTTC; CDR3 protein: CSVLIAGYEQYF
V gene: TRBV12-3/TRBV12-4; clone size: many; J gene: TRBJ2-1; D gene: .; CDR3 DNA: TGTGCCAGCAGTTTATTGGGGACACACACGAATGAGCAGTTCTTC; CDR3 protein: CASSLLGTHTNEQFF
V gene: TRBV27; clone size: .; J gene: TRBJ2-2; D gene: TRBD1; CDR3 DNA: TGTGCCAGTATAGCCCCGGGACAGGGGGCAAATGGGGAGCTGTTTTTT; CDR3 protein: CASIAPGQGANGELFF
V gene: TRBV19; clone size: few; J gene: TRBJ1-1; D gene: .; CDR3 DNA: TGTGCCAGTACCCCGTTGGAGCTAATGAACACTGAAGCTTTCTTT; CDR3 protein: CASTPLELMNTEAFF